Presented here are 18 T cell receptor beta chains from one specimen sequenced in a study of shared clonotypes between healthy human individuals. Here immunoSEQ multiplex PCR was the method, and the copy in TCRdb shows in-frame clones only, minus some. The table records approximately 810,000 clones, almost 95% of them present only once. Only CD45RO-negative cells positively selected for CCR7 counted as naive CD8 cells, so terminally differentiated effector memory CD45RA+ cells were excluded. Sequencing used naive CD8+ T cells sorted from blood. All receptors derive from a man aged 30-40 years in good health.

The chain recombines TRBV28 with TRBJ2-2, with D possibly TRBD2 on 6 matching bases. V was trimmed by 6 bases and J by 5 bases, leaving 28 bases between them. The CDR3 length is 19 residues. The germline V gene encodes CDR1 MDHEN and CDR2 SYDVKM. CDR3 amino acids: CASSPLWDWTGASTGELFF. CDR3 nucleotide sequence: TGTGCCAGCAGCCCTCTTTGGGACTGGACGGGAGCTTCGACCGGGGAGCTGTTTTTT.

This sequence joins TRBV27 and TRBJ2-7, with TRBD2 matching over 9 bases. There are 15 residues in the CDR3. V lost 5 bases and J lost 3; bases outside the gene matches: 8. Germline loops: CDR1 MNHEY, CDR2 SMNVEV (reference sequence). DNA of the CDR3: TGTGCCAGCAGTCCCCAAGCGGGAGGAGGCTACGAGCAGTACTTC. Its protein is CASSPQAGGGYEQYF.

V gene TRBV14 combines with J gene TRBJ2-7; 10 bases are a match to TRBD1. V lost 3 bases, J lost 6 bases, and 29 bases stayed unmatched. The length of the CDR3 is 22 residues. The germline gives CDR1 SGHDN, CDR2 FVKESK. This CDR3 is CASSHGGGPDRGFGTGAIEQYF. CDR3 in DNA: TGTGCCAGCAGCCACGGAGGGGGCCCAGACAGGGGCTTTGGGACAGGGGCTATCGAGCAGTACTTC. Full variable domain (missing parts from reference TRBV14 and TRBJ2-7): EAGVTQFPSHSVIEKGQTVTLRCDPISGHDNLYWYRRVMGKEIKFLLHFVKESKQDESGMPNNRFLAERTGGTYSTLKVQPAELEDSGVYFCASSHGGGPDRGFGTGAIEQYFGPGTRLTVT.

V is TRBV19 and J is TRBJ1-3, with D maybe TRBD1 (5 bases). The V and J ends lost 8 bases and 8 bases respectively, with 25 bases between them. CDR3 size: 16 residues. Germline V lookup: CDR1 LNHDA, CDR2 SQIVND (reference sequence). Here the CDR3 DNA reads TGTGCCAGTGGACACCGGGTTCAGTTCCCGTATGACACCATATATTTT. Translation gives CASGHRVQFPYDTIYF.

This chain joins TRBV11-2 and TRBJ2-7, with 9 bases matching TRBD1. Trimming at V came to 3 bases and at J to 5 bases, leaving 8 bases not matched to a gene. This CDR3 has 15 residues. The germline gives CDR1 SGHAT, CDR2 FQNNGV. CDR3 DNA: TGTGCCAGCAGCTTCGCCCCGGGACAGGGTAACGAGCAGTACTTC. Translation gives CASSFAPGQGNEQYF.

The chain carries TRBV6-1 and TRBJ2-7, with 9 bases identical to TRBD1. Per the germline V gene, CDR1 is MNHNS and CDR2 is SASEGT. V shed 1 base, J shed 5 bases, and the junction held 9 bases outside the gene matches. The CDR3 consists of 16 residues. The CDR3 sequence is CASSEVQGQGYHEQYF. Written as DNA, the CDR3 is TGTGCCAGCAGTGAAGTACAGGGACAGGGATACCACGAGCAGTACTTC.

V usage is TRBV11-2 and J usage is TRBJ1-4; D unresolved. V was cut by 4 bases and J by 8 bases, with 11 bases left in between. The CDR3 is 13 amino acids. Germline V gene data show CDR1 as SGHAT and CDR2 as FQNNGV. The CDR3: CASSYFREEKLFF. Written as DNA, the CDR3 is TGTGCCAGCAGCTATTTCCGGGAGGAAAAACTGTTTTTT.

The CDR3, as DNA: TGTGCCAGCAGTGCACAGTTATTGAGCGGGAGCTCCTACAATGAGCAGTTCTTC. Its protein is CASSAQLLSGSSYNEQFF. This chain links TRBV27 with TRBJ2-1; 8 bases are a match to TRBD2. J was trimmed by 0 bases and V by 5 bases; bases with no gene match: 12. CDR1 and CDR2 from the germline V gene are MNHEY and SMNVEV (reference sequence). The CDR3 loop spans 18 amino acids.

The chain uses TRBV4-1 and TRBJ2-7; D remains ambiguous. CDR1 is MGHRA and CDR2 is YSYEKL in the germline V gene. Trimming pared 4 bases from V and 1 base from J, leaving 17 bases between. The CDR3 contains 16 residues. The CDR3: CASSPRVVSSSYEQYF. CDR3 nucleotides: TGCGCCAGCAGCCCCCGAGTCGTATCTTCGTCCTACGAGCAGTACTTC.

The chain joins TRBV7-9 to TRBJ1-5, with TRBD1 identical over 7 bases. The ends lost 5 bases at V and 1 base at J; junction bases unmatched: 5. CDR3 length equals 15 residues. Germline V CDR1 and CDR2: SEHNR, FQNEAQ (reference sequence). The CDR3 DNA reads TGTGCCAGCAGCCGACAGGGATTGAGCAATCAGCCCCAGCATTTT. This translates into CASSRQGLSNQPQHF.

The chain's CDR3 is CASSYAGTTEQYF. As DNA, the CDR3 is TGTGCCAGCAGCTATGCAGGGACGACCGAGCAGTACTTC. V is TRBV7-6 and J is TRBJ2-7; the D gene could be TRBD1 or TRBD2 (5 bases each). Germline V gives CDR1 SGHVS, CDR2 FNYEAQ. This CDR3 has 13 residues. Between the trimmed V and J ends, which lost 4 bases and 6 bases, there was a span of 13 bases.

This clone was seen only a few times. This chain's CDR3 is CASSPHEDTQYF. The CDR3 coding sequence is TGTGCCAGCAGCCCCCACGAAGATACGCAGTATTTT. J is TRBJ2-3 and V is TRBV9, with no clear D. Germline CDR1 reads SGDLS; CDR2 reads YYNGEE. V was cut by 4 bases and J by 5 bases, with 8 bases left in between. CDR3 length equals 12 residues.

The chain is built from TRBV10-3 and TRBJ2-3, with D tentatively TRBD2 (6 bases). Germline V lookup: CDR1 ENHRY, CDR2 SYGVKD. The ends were cut back, 6 bases at V and 2 bases at J, with 15 bases in the middle. CDR3 length: 15 amino acids. This chain's CDR3 is CAIRGTGITTDTQYF. The CDR3, as DNA: TGTGCCATCAGGGGGACTGGGATCACCACAGATACGCAGTATTTT.

To note about this clone: The same CDR3 can be traced to other DNA sequences in this sample. The V gene is TRBV19, the J gene TRBJ2-1, with 10 bases that match TRBD2. Germline trimming cut 5 bases from V and 0 bases from J; bases unmatched to any gene: 1. The CDR3 loop spans 15 amino acids. CDR1 LNHDA and CDR2 SQIVND come from the germline V gene (reference sequence). CDR3 bases: TGTGCCAGTAGTTCTAGCGGGAGCTCCTACAATGAGCAGTTCTTC. This translates into CASSSSGSSYNEQFF.

The chain is built from TRBV9 and TRBJ2-1; the D gene is possibly TRBD2 (6 bases). CDR3 length equals 16 residues. V lost 4 bases and J 10 bases, leaving 24 bases between the germline ends. CDR1 is SGDLS, CDR2 YYNGEE, per germline. The CDR3 nucleotides read TGTGCCAGCAGCCCCCGGGGAATAGCGGACTCCAGGGAGCAGTTCTTC. This codes for CASSPRGIADSREQFF.

The rearrangement uses TRBV7-6 and TRBJ2-2; 7 bases agree with TRBD2. The CDR3 extends over 16 amino acids. The germline V gene encodes CDR1 SGHVS and CDR2 FNYEAQ. The V and J ends lost 5 bases and 4 bases, in that order; junction bases with no gene match: 10. The CDR3 protein is CASSLRAGDPTGELFF. DNA of the CDR3: TGTGCCAGCAGCCTCCGGGCGGGAGACCCCACCGGGGAGCTGTTTTTT.

The J gene is TRBJ2-7, the V gene TRBV19; perhaps D is TRBD1 or TRBD2 (5 bases each). The CDR3 has 16 residues. V was clipped by 0 bases and J by 2 bases, with 14 bases between them. Per the germline V gene, CDR1 is LNHDA and CDR2 is SQIVND (reference sequence). CDR3 sequence (DNA): TGTGCCAGTAGTATAGATTCGGTGGGACGCACCTACGAGCAGTACTTC. This codes for CASSIDSVGRTYEQYF.

V and J are TRBV27 and TRBJ2-1; TRBD2 aligns across 8 bases. Unmatched junction bases numbered 7, after V lost 8 bases and J lost 4 bases. From germline, CDR1 is MNHEY and CDR2 SMNVEV (reference sequence). The CDR3 loop spans 14 amino acids. CDR3 DNA: TGTGCCAGCGCTCTAGCGGGTATATACAATGAGCAGTTCTTC. Amino acids: CASALAGIYNEQFF.